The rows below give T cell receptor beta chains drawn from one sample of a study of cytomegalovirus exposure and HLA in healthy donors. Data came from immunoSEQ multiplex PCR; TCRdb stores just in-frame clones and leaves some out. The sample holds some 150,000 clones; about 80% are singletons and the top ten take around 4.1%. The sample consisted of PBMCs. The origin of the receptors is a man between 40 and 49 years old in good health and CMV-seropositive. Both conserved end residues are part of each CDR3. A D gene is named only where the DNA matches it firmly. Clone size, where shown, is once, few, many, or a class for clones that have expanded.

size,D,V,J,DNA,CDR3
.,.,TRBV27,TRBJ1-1,TGTGCCAGCAGTTTGGGGCAGGGAGGGACTGAAGCTTTCTTT,CASSLGQGGTEAFF
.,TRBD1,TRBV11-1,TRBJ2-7,TGTGCCAGCAGAGTGGACAGGGGGCTATACGAGCAGTACTTC,CASRVDRGLYEQYF
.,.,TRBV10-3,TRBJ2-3,TGTGCCACTGAGGGCGGTTCAGATACGCAGTATTTT,CATEGGSDTQYF
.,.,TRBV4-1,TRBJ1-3,TGCGCCAGCAGCCAAGATTTAGGACAGACATCGAGCTCTGGAAACACCATATATTTT,CASSQDLGQTSSSGNTIYF
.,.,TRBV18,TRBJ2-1,TGTGCCAGCTCACCAGAGGGATACAATGAGCAGTTCTTC,CASSPEGYNEQFF
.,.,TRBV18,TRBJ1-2,TGTGCCAGCTCACCGGCGGACAGCTATGGCTACACCTTC,CASSPADSYGYTF
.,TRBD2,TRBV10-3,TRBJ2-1,TGTGCCATCAGTGAAGGACCCGGCACTAGCGGTGACAATGAGCAGTTCTTC,CAISEGPGTSGDNEQFF
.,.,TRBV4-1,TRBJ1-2,TGCGCCAGCAGCCGAGGGACACCTGGGGGCTACACCTTC,CASSRGTPGGYTF
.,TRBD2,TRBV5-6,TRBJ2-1,TGTGCCAGCAGCTATTTAGCGGGGGATTACAATGAGCAGTTCTTC,CASSYLAGDYNEQFF
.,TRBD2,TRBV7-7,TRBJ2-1,TGTGCTAGCAGTTTCGGCCTAGCGGGCCTCAATGAGCAGTTCTTC,CASSFGLAGLNEQFF
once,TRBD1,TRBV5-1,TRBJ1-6,TGCGCCAGCAGCTTGGGCCTAACAGGGACAGGGGATTCACCCCTCCACTTT,CASSLGLTGTGDSPLHF
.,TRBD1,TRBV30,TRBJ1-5,TGTGCCTGGAGTACCGCACAGGGGCCGGGACAGCCCCAGCATTTT,CAWSTAQGPGQPQHF
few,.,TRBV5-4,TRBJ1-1,TGTGCCAGCAGCTTGATGGGGGGCACTGAAGCTTTCTTT,CASSLMGGTEAFF
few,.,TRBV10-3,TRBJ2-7,TGTGCCATCAGCAGTAATAACTACGAGCAGTACTTC,CAISSNNYEQYF
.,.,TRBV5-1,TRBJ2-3,TGCGCCAGCAGCCTTGGGGAGTTCGATACGCAGTATTTT,CASSLGEFDTQYF
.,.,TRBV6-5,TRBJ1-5,TGTGCCAGCAGTTCCGGACAGCAGCCCCAGCATTTT,CASSSGQQPQHF
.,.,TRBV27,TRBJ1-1,TGTGCCAGCATCCCGCCGGGATACACTGAAGCTTTCTTT,CASIPPGYTEAFF
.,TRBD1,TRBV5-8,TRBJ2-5,TGTGCCAGCAGCTTGTGGACAGGGTCTACGCCCCACTTC,CASSLWTGSTPHF
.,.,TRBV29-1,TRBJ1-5,TGCAGCGTTGCTGGGGGAGGTCAGCCCCAGCATTTT,CSVAGGGQPQHF
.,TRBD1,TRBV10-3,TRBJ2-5,TGTGCCACCCAGAGGACAGGCGAGACCCAGTACTTC,CATQRTGETQYF
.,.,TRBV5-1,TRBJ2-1,TGCGCCAGCAGCTTGGTTTCAAATAGCAATGAGCAGTTCTTC,CASSLVSNSNEQFF
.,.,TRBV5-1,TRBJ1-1,TGCGCCAGCAGCTTTTCTCAAGAGACTGAAGCTTTCTTT,CASSFSQETEAFF
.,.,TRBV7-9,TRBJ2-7,TGTGCCAGCAGTTCGTGGGGGGTCGAGAGCTCCTACGAGCAGTACTTC,CASSSWGVESSYEQYF